This T cell receptor (beta chain) originates from a study of CD8 T cells in Susac syndrome. The RNA input was roughly 0.5 to 1 ug, and it was reverse transcribed with random hexamers. TCRdb re-analysed the immunoSEQ multiplex PCR reads in MiXCR, keeping a single row per CDR3 protein. The sample records roughly 220,000 distinct CDR3 sequences, 94% being singletons. V was shortened by 5 bases and J by 8 bases, with 9 bases between the two germline ends. Per the germline V gene, CDR1 is SGHAT and CDR2 is FQNNGV. This CDR3 comprises 12 residues. The sample taken for sequencing was CD4+ T cells from PBMCs. The TCR was taken from a human donor with Susac syndrome. The V gene is TRBV11-2, the J gene TRBJ2-2; D gene uncertain. The chain's CDR3 is CASSPMKGELFF. In DNA, the CDR3 is TGTGCCAGCAGCCCCATGAAGGGGGAGCTGTTTTTT. The full variable domain, in which reference TRBV11-2 and TRBJ2-2 provide the parts outside the CDR3, is EAGVAQSPRYKIIEKRQSVAFWCNPISGHATLYWYQQILGQGPKLLIQFQNNGVVDDSQLPKDRFSAERLKGVDSTLKIQPAKLEDSAVYLCASSPMKGELFFGEGSRLTVL.